Given below is one T cell receptor (beta chain) in context. As yet, its antigen is unknown. It was from PBMCs that CD4+ and CD8+ T cells were sorted. In each case, RNA was isolated and then reverse transcribed into cDNA as the sequencing template. Generated by immunoSEQ multiplex PCR, the TCRdb table keeps only in-frame clones and is missing some. Of about 200,000 clones in the sample, 56% are singletons; the top ten hold 4.9%. The data originate from a study of CD8+ T cells in alopecia areata. Study findings and constraints: The study found higher clonality in lesional than normal scalp, especially in alopecia totalis/universalis. Scalp repertoires also include resident alphabeta T cells from normal skin. Possibly as an HLA-related effect, TCR sharing across patients appeared less clear than in mice.

Germline V lookup: CDR1 SEHNR, CDR2 FQNEAQ (reference sequence). The length of the CDR3 is 15 residues. V trimming: 5 bases; J trimming: 8 bases; junction bases outside the gene matches: 13. What was sequenced was CD8+ T cells sorted from blood. The V and J genes are TRBV7-9 and TRBJ1-2; TRBD1 matches 8 bases. This clonotype was sampled from a human donor in good health. Here the CDR3 reads CASSADRASRNGYTF. Here the CDR3 DNA reads TGTGCCAGCAGCGCGGACAGGGCGAGTCGCAACGGCTACACCTTC.